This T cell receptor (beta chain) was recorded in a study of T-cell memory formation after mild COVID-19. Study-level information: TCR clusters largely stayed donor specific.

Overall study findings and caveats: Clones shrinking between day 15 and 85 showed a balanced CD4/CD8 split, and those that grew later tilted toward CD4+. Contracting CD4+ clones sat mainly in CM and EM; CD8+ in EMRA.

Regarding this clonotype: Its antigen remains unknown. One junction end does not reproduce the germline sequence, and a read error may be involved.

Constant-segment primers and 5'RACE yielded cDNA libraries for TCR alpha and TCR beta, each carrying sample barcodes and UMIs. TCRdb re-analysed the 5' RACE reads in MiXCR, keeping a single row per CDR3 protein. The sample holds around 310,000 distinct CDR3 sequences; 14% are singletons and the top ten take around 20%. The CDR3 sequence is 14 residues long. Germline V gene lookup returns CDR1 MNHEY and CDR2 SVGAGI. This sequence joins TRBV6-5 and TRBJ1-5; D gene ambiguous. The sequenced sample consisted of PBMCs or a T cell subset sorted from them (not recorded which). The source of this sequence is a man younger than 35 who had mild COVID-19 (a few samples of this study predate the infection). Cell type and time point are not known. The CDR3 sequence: CASSLGPGSQLQHF. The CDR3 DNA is TGTGCCAGCAGCCTAGGTCCCGGTAGTCAGCTCCAGCATTTT.